This T cell receptor beta chain comes out of a study of blood T cell repertoires in COVID-19. Background on the study: Sites across the United States, Italy and Spain contributed samples from acute and convalescent COVID-19.

Study processing details: Reference gene primer amplification yielded estimated nucleated cell counts. Libraries were prepared by immunoSEQ multiplex PCR; TCRdb keeps only in-frame clonotypes and omits some of them. The DNA gave D and trimming, while V, J and clone size come from that table. The table records about 150,000 clones, 80% to 90% of them present only once. Trimming at V came to 4 bases and at J to 4 bases, leaving 2 bases not matched to a gene. CDR1 and CDR2 from the germline V gene are MNHEY and SMNVEV (reference sequence). The CDR3 has 15 amino acids. The clonotype comes from a woman in her forties with acute or convalescent COVID-19. The chain is built from TRBV27 and TRBJ2-1; 12 nucleotides match TRBD2. The sequenced material came from peripheral blood. Here the CDR3 reads CASSSSGRDYNEQFF. The CDR3 DNA follows: TGTGCCAGCAGTTCTAGCGGGAGGGATTACAATGAGCAGTTCTTC.